A selection of T cell receptor beta chains follows, all from one sample in a study of T-cell reconstitution after alpha-beta-depleted transplantation in children. One entry per CDR3 protein, called by TCRdb with MiXCR from the PCR reads. The sample shows 580,000 or so distinct CDR3 sequences, around 23% of them seen only once. The sample consisted of PBMCs, mostly from graft donor cells, taken 360 days after TCRalphabeta/CD19-depleted stem cell transplant. All receptors come from a boy younger than two who had a stem cell transplant for acute myeloid leukemia, so the T cells may come from the graft donor. CDR3s include the opening cysteine and the closing phenylalanine or tryptophan. Each record gives: J gene, V gene, clone size, D gene, CDR3 DNA, CDR3 protein. A D gene is named only where the DNA matches it firmly. Rows may omit the clone size; those that give it use once, few, many or a size class.

TRBJ2-5 | TRBV7-9 | - | TRBD2 | TGTGCCAGCAGCTTAGTGCGGGGGGGACCCCAAGAGACCCAGTACTTC | CASSLVRGGPQETQYF
TRBJ1-5 | TRBV10-3 | few | - | TGTGCCATCGGGCAGCCCCAGCATTTT | CAIGQPQHF
TRBJ1-1 | TRBV6-5 | - | - | TGTGCCAGCAGTTACTCGAAGATACGTGGGGGGGAAGCTTTCTTT | CASSYSKIRGGEAFF
TRBJ2-5 | TRBV18 | many | - | TGTGCCAGCTCACCCCTAGAGAGTCAAGAGACCCAGTACTTC | CASSPLESQETQYF
TRBJ2-1 | TRBV20-1 | many | TRBD2 | TGCAGTGCTAGAGATCTGTTTGTCCTAGCGGGGGTCAGAGAGCAGTTCTTC | CSARDLFVLAGVREQFF
TRBJ2-3 | TRBV6-1 | - | - | TGTGCCAGCGGTGGGGGGAGTACAGATACGCAGTATTTT | CASGGGSTDTQYF
TRBJ1-4 | TRBV7-8 | many | - | TGTGCCAGCTCCACCGTCGCAACTAATGAAAAACTGTTTTTT | CASSTVATNEKLFF
TRBJ2-1 | TRBV5-1 | - | - | TGCGCCAGCAGCTTGGTGCTAGCCTCCAATGAGCAGTTCTTC | CASSLVLASNEQFF
TRBJ2-7 | TRBV12-3/TRBV12-4 | few | TRBD1 | TGTGCCAGCAGTCCAGGTTTCCAGGGGGCAGGGGAGCAGTACTTC | CASSPGFQGAGEQYF
TRBJ2-1 | TRBV20-1 | - | TRBD2 | TGCAGTGCTGTACAGAGACTAGCCCCCTTCTATGAGCAGTTCTTC | CSAVQRLAPFYEQFF
TRBJ2-5 | TRBV5-6 | - | TRBD1 | TGTGCCAGCAGCCCTAACCAGAGGGGGCAGGAGACCCAGTACTTC | CASSPNQRGQETQYF
TRBJ2-3 | TRBV2 | - | - | TGTGCCGGGAATACGCAGTATTTT | CAGNTQYF
TRBJ2-1 | TRBV7-2 | few | - | TGTGCCAGTCAGGGGGGGCAGCCCTACAATGAGCAGTTCTTC | CASQGGQPYNEQFF
TRBJ2-3 | TRBV6-5 | few | TRBD1 | TGTGCCAGCAGTTACTCGTGGGGGACAGGGTCGACAGATACGCAGTATTTT | CASSYSWGTGSTDTQYF
TRBJ2-3 | TRBV11-2 | many | - | TGTGCCAGCAGCTTTTACGGAACTAGCACAGATACGCAGTATTTT | CASSFYGTSTDTQYF
TRBJ2-1 | TRBV5-5 | few | TRBD2 | TGTGCCAGCAGCCCCGGGGGGTGGGCCAATGAGCAGTTCTTC | CASSPGGWANEQFF
TRBJ2-5 | TRBV11-2 | many | - | TGTGCCAGCAGCTTACCGGACAGGGAGGGAGAGACCCAGTACTTC | CASSLPDREGETQYF
TRBJ2-7 | TRBV24-1 | many | - | TGTGCCACCAGTGGTCCGGGGGCGAGCTACGAGCAGTACTTC | CATSGPGASYEQYF
TRBJ2-7 | TRBV18 | - | - | TGTGCCAGCTCACCGGACCCGAACCCCTACGAGCAGTACTTC | CASSPDPNPYEQYF
TRBJ2-5 | TRBV20-1 | few | TRBD1 | TGCAGTGCTATCTTTGACAGGGCCCAAGAGACCCAGTACTTC | CSAIFDRAQETQYF
TRBJ2-7 | TRBV4-1 | - | TRBD1 | TGCGCCAGCAGCCAAAAAGGGACAGGGTTCTACGAGCAGTACTTC | CASSQKGTGFYEQYF
TRBJ2-2 | TRBV4-2 | many | - | TGTGCCAGCAGCCAAGAGGAAGGAGCCGGGGAGCTGTTTTTT | CASSQEEGAGELFF
TRBJ2-6 | TRBV6-1 | - | - | TGTGCCAGCAGTGAAAGTGGCAGGGGCTGGATTGGTTTCTCTGGGGCCAACGTCCTGACTTTC | CASSESGRGWIGFSGANVLTF
TRBJ1-2 | TRBV7-9 | - | - | TGTGCCAGCAGCTTAGGGGGAAAACAGGGCTATGGCTACACCTTC | CASSLGGKQGYGYTF
TRBJ1-1 | TRBV12-3/TRBV12-4 | - | - | TGTGCCAGCAGCCCACGTGGCCCAGGGGTGGGGAACACTGAAGCTTTCTTT | CASSPRGPGVGNTEAFF
TRBJ1-4 | TRBV6-5 | many | - | TGTGCCAGCAGTTACTCGACGACCCGCCGGGCTGAACTGTTTTTT | CASSYSTTRRAELFF
TRBJ2-1 | TRBV4-1 | - | TRBD1 | TGCGCCAGCAGCCAATGGTTTCCGGGACAGGGGGCCGATGAGCAGTTCTTC | CASSQWFPGQGADEQFF
TRBJ2-3 | TRBV3-1 | many | - | TGTGCCAGCAGCCCTAACTGGGGGAGCACAGATACGCAGTATTTT | CASSPNWGSTDTQYF
TRBJ1-6 | TRBV12-3/TRBV12-4 | many | TRBD1 | TGTGCCAGCAGTTCCCCTCTTCCGGGACAGGGGCGATCACCCCTCCACTTT | CASSSPLPGQGRSPLHF
TRBJ1-4 | TRBV29-1 | many | TRBD1 | TGCAGCGTCCAACAGGGGGCCGATGAAAAACTGTTTTTT | CSVQQGADEKLFF
TRBJ1-2 | TRBV25-1 | once | - | TGTGCCAGCAGTGAATGGGAAACCCTGGCTGACAGCGACTATGGCTACACCTTC | CASSEWETLADSDYGYTF
TRBJ2-1 | TRBV9 | - | - | TGTGCCAGCAGCGGGGGAGGAACCTACAATGAGCAGTTCTTC | CASSGGGTYNEQFF
TRBJ1-5 | TRBV20-1 | - | - | TGCAGTGCTCGTGCCAACCAGTGGGAGCCCCAGCATTTT | CSARANQWEPQHF
TRBJ2-7 | TRBV11-2 | once | TRBD1 | TGTGCCAGCAGCCCAGAAGGGACAGGACCCTACGAGCAGTACTTC | CASSPEGTGPYEQYF
TRBJ2-7 | TRBV7-3 | - | TRBD1 | TGTGCCAGCAGCTTAGGACAGGTCGGAGAGCAGTACTTC | CASSLGQVGEQYF
TRBJ2-1 | TRBV12-3/TRBV12-4 | many | TRBD1 | TGTGCCAGCAGTACAGGGGGCGGGGGTTTTGTCGATGAGCAGTTCTTC | CASSTGGGGFVDEQFF
TRBJ2-1 | TRBV28 | many | TRBD2 | TGTGCCAGCAGCAGCGGGACGGGCTACAATGAGCAGTTCTTC | CASSSGTGYNEQFF